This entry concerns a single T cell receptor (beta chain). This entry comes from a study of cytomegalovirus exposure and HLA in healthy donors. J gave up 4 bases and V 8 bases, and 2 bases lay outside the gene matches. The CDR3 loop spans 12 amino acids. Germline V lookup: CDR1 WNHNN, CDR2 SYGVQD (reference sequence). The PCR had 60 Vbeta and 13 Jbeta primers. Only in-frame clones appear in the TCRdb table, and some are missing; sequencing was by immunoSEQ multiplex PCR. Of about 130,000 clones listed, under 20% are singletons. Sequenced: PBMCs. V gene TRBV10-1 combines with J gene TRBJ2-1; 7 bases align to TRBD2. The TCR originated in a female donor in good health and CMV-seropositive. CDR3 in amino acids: CASGEGYNEQFF. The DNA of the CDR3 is TGCGCCAGCGGGGAGGGGTACAATGAGCAGTTCTTC.